This entry lists 28 T cell receptor beta chains sequenced from one sample in a study of blood T cell repertoires in COVID-19. Sequenced by immunoSEQ multiplex PCR; TCRdb stores in-frame clones only, minus some. This sample yields some 190,000 clones, of which under 80% are seen a single time; roughly 12% belongs to the top ten. The sample taken for sequencing was peripheral blood. Receptors originate from a woman aged 45-65 years with acute or convalescent COVID-19.

V and J are TRBV19 and TRBJ2-1; D perhaps matches TRBD2 (6 bases). The germline CDR1 and CDR2 sequences are LNHDA and SQIVND (reference sequence). The CDR3 totals 14 residues. Trimming took 6 bases from V and 10 from J, leaving 19 bases between them. The CDR3 bases are TGTGCCAGTAGCCCGGGGCGCCGAGGAGGGGAGCAGTTCTTC. The encoded protein is CASSPGRRGGEQFF. The entire variable domain, with the rest obtained from reference TRBV19 and TRBJ2-1, is as follows: DGGITQSPKYLFRKEGQNVTLSCEQNLNHDAMYWYRQDPGQGLRLIYYSQIVNDFQKGDIAEGYSVSREKKESFPLTVTSAQKNPTAFYLCASSPGRRGGEQFFGPGTRLTVL.

This clone was seen just once. This chain links TRBV12-5 with TRBJ2-6, with 12 bases identical to TRBD1. This CDR3 region has 20 residues. CDR1 and CDR2 (germline): LGHNT, FRNRAP. The V gene end was trimmed by 0 bases and the J gene end by 4 bases; junction bases not matched to a gene: 10. CDR3 protein: CASGLVTLRDRGPGANVLTF. CDR3 bases: TGTGCTAGTGGTTTGGTGACCCTCCGGGACAGGGGGCCAGGGGCCAACGTCCTGACTTTC.

The chain has TRBV24-1 and TRBJ2-1; D is possibly TRBD2 (6 bases). V lost 6 bases, J lost 4 bases, and 9 bases lay in between. Germline CDR1 KGHDR, CDR2 SFDVKD. CDR3 length: 13 residues. The CDR3 spells CATSRREYNEQFF. As DNA, the CDR3 is TGTGCCACCAGTAGACGGGAGTACAATGAGCAGTTCTTC.

The chain has TRBV9 and TRBJ2-1, with 11 bases identical to TRBD1. Trimming took 3 bases from V and 4 from J; bases not matched to a gene: 3. The CDR3 loop spans 15 amino acids. Germline-derived CDR1 and CDR2 are SGDLS and YYNGEE. CDR3 nucleotide sequence: TGTGCCAGCAGCGGCGGACAGGGGGCATACAATGAGCAGTTCTTC. This gives the protein CASSGGQGAYNEQFF. The full variable domain, rest sourced from reference TRBV9 and TRBJ2-1, is DSGVTQTPKHLITATGQRVTLRCSPRSGDLSVYWYQQSLDQGLQFLIQYYNGEERAKGNILERFSAQQFPDLHSELNLSSLELGDSALYFCASSGGQGAYNEQFFGPGTRLTVL.

This clone has more than one count but fewer than ten. This chain joins TRBV4-3 and TRBJ1-1; D might be TRBD1 (6 bases). The germline V and J ends were trimmed by 1 base and 1 base, with 16 bases remaining between them. The germline gives CDR1 LGHNA, CDR2 YSLEER. The CDR3 is 17 residues long. The CDR3 loop reads CASSQGTAQRGNTEAFF. Written as DNA, the CDR3 is TGCGCCAGCAGCCAAGGGACAGCCCAAAGAGGGAACACTGAAGCTTTCTTT.

V is TRBV24-1 and J is TRBJ1-2, with a weak D call TRBD1 (6 bases). The CDR3 runs 13 residues. The germline CDR1 and CDR2 sequences are KGHDR and SFDVKD. Trimming shortened V by 7 bases and J by 4 bases, and 12 bases separated the two germline ends. CDR3 sequence: CATSPTGFYGYTF. DNA for the CDR3: TGTGCCACCAGCCCGACAGGCTTCTATGGCTACACCTTC.

This clone has just one count. The chain uses TRBV27 and TRBJ2-7; 12 bases agree with TRBD2. V dropped 5 bases and J dropped 1; count of bases not matched to a gene: 12. Germline V gives CDR1 MNHEY, CDR2 SMNVEV (reference sequence). The CDR3 runs to 18 residues. The CDR3 nucleotides read TGTGCCAGCAGTAACCTTCTAGCGGGAGGGGCTAGGTCCTACGAGCAGTACTTC. Amino acid sequence: CASSNLLAGGARSYEQYF.

CDR3 coding DNA: TGTGCCAGCAGCCAGACAAGATACGAGCAGTACTTC. Protein: CASSQTRYEQYF. The gene calls are TRBV2 and TRBJ2-7; no clear D. CDR1 is SNHLY and CDR2 is FYNNEI in the germline V gene. V lost 6 bases and J 4 bases, leaving 10 bases between the germline ends. The CDR3 is made up of 12 amino acids.

This rearrangement joins TRBV19 to TRBJ1-1, with D tentatively TRBD1 (5 bases). The germline V gene encodes CDR1 LNHDA and CDR2 SQIVND (reference sequence). The CDR3 consists of 13 residues. With 4 bases removed from V and 3 bases from J, the gap between germline ends came to 9 bases. This CDR3 is CASSTTTDTEAFF. CDR3 in DNA: TGTGCCAGTAGTACTACGACAGACACTGAAGCTTTCTTT. Together with reference TRBV19 and TRBJ1-1, the CDR3 gives the full variable domain: DGGITQSPKYLFRKEGQNVTLSCEQNLNHDAMYWYRQDPGQGLRLIYYSQIVNDFQKGDIAEGYSVSREKKESFPLTVTSAQKNPTAFYLCASSTTTDTEAFFGQGTRLTVV.

The genes are TRBV28 and TRBJ1-1; D is possibly TRBD1 (5 bases). The CDR3 is 12 amino acids. V lost 10 bases and J lost 5, with 14 bases in between. Germline V CDR1 and CDR2: MDHEN, SYDVKM. CDR3 in amino acids: CATTAGETEAFF. The CDR3, as DNA: TGTGCCACCACCGCGGGGGAAACTGAAGCTTTCTTT.

The J gene is TRBJ2-1, the V gene TRBV5-4; possibly TRBD1 for D (5 bases). V lost 0 bases to trimming and J lost 2 bases, with 12 bases between them. This CDR3 comprises 16 residues. In germline, CDR1 is SGHNT, CDR2 YYREEE (reference sequence). The CDR3 DNA sequence: TGTGCCAGCAGCTTGGAAGCCCCCAGGGCCTACAATGAGCAGTTCTTC. Translated, it gives CASSLEAPRAYNEQFF.

The DNA of the CDR3 is TGTGCCAGCAGTCCCCCGACTGTGAACACTGAAGCTTTCTTT. As protein: CASSPPTVNTEAFF. V gene TRBV6-6 combines with J gene TRBJ1-1; D uncertain. CDR3 length: 14 amino acids. The germline V gene has CDR1 MNHNY and CDR2 SVGAGI (reference sequence). The V and J ends lost 5 bases and 0 bases respectively, with 10 bases between them.

This sequence joins TRBV5-1 and TRBJ2-3; D gene unclear. This CDR3 is 15 amino acids long. Germline assignment: CDR1 SGHRS and CDR2 YFSETQ. V was pared by 4 bases and J by 0 bases, with 12 bases between. The CDR3 region has the DNA TGCGCCAGCAGCCTCAGCGTTTCTAGCACAGATACGCAGTATTTT. Translated: CASSLSVSSTDTQYF.

This CDR3 is CASRLRRELGNEQFF. CDR3 nucleotide sequence: TGTGCCAGCAGGCTGAGGCGGGAGCTGGGAAATGAGCAGTTCTTC. The J gene is TRBJ2-1, the V gene TRBV27, with 7 bases aligning to TRBD2. The junction had 12 bases not matched to a gene; V was cut back by 6 bases and J by 7 bases. The germline V gene has CDR1 MNHEY and CDR2 SMNVEV (reference sequence). The CDR3 spans 15 residues.

The rearrangement uses TRBV18 and TRBJ1-1; D perhaps matches TRBD1 (6 bases). V lost 1 base and J 4 bases, leaving 13 bases between the germline ends. This CDR3 region has 15 residues. Germline V gene lookup returns CDR1 KGHSH and CDR2 LQKENI. For the CDR3, the DNA is TGTGCCAGCTCACCACTGATTAACAGGGTCACTGAAGCTTTCTTT. It is translated as CASSPLINRVTEAFF. The whole variable domain, remainder taken from reference TRBV18 and TRBJ1-1, is NAGVMQNPRHLVRRRGQEARLRCSPMKGHSHVYWYRQLPEEGLKFMVYLQKENIIDESGMPKERFSAEFPKEGPSILRIQQVVRGDSAAYFCASSPLINRVTEAFFGQGTRLTVV.

This clone has just one count. The V gene is TRBV27, the J gene TRBJ2-2, with TRBD2 identical over 11 bases. The V gene end was trimmed by 3 bases and the J gene end by 6 bases; junction bases not matched to a gene: 3. CDR3 length: 15 residues. The germline V gene has CDR1 MNHEY and CDR2 SMNVEV (reference sequence). CDR3 protein: CASSFQLAGAGELFF. As DNA, the CDR3 is TGTGCCAGCAGTTTTCAACTAGCGGGAGCCGGGGAGCTGTTTTTT.

The CDR3 sequence: CASSLSGTSLYNEQFF. For the CDR3, the DNA is TGTGCCAGCAGTTTATCCGGGACTAGCCTTTACAATGAGCAGTTCTTC. The chain uses TRBV28 and TRBJ2-1; TRBD2 matches 9 bases. After removal of 1 base from V and 4 bases from J, the junction contained 5 bases not matched to a gene. Germline-derived CDR1 and CDR2 are MDHEN and SYDVKM. CDR3 size: 16 residues.

The chain couples TRBV12-3 or TRBV12-4 to TRBJ1-2, with 11 bases that match TRBD1. Trimming took 8 bases from V and 5 from J; bases not matched to a gene: 4. The CDR3 runs 13 residues. The CDR3 nucleotides read TGTGCCAGCGGACAGGGGGCCGGGTATGGCTACACCTTC. Its protein is CASGQGAGYGYTF.

The chain has TRBV19 and TRBJ2-7; TRBD1 might be the D (5 bases). The CDR3 sequence is 16 residues long. Germline lookup yields CDR1 LNHDA and CDR2 SQIVND (reference sequence). Trimming left V 0 bases short and J 2 bases short, with 14 bases between. CDR3 coding DNA: TGTGCCAGTAGTATAGATACCCAGGGAAAGGCCTACGAGCAGTACTTC. This codes for CASSIDTQGKAYEQYF.

Only a few counts were recorded for this clone. This chain links TRBV5-1 with TRBJ2-7; D may be TRBD2 (6 bases). Germline CDR1 reads SGHRS; CDR2 reads YFSETQ. V was cut by 3 bases and J by 0 bases, with 16 bases left in between. CDR3 size: 16 residues. The CDR3 bases are TGCGCCAGCAGCTCGGAGGGGCCGACTAGCTCCTACGAGCAGTACTTC. Amino acid sequence: CASSSEGPTSSYEQYF.

This chain links TRBV6-5 with TRBJ2-6; the D gene is possibly TRBD1 (6 bases). V lost 7 bases, J lost 2 bases, and 12 bases lay in between. In germline, CDR1 is MNHEY, CDR2 SVGAGI. The CDR3 has 15 residues. The CDR3 is CASTLRGPGANVLTF. DNA of the CDR3: TGTGCCAGCACCCTCAGGGGCCCTGGGGCCAACGTCCTGACTTTC.

The V gene is TRBV29-1, the J gene TRBJ2-7, with D possibly matching TRBD1 (5 bases). This CDR3 spans 13 amino acids. Germline-derived CDR1 and CDR2 are SQVTM and ANQGSEA. Deletions cut 5 bases from V and 3 bases from J, with 14 bases between. The CDR3 coding sequence is TGCAGCGTTCTACAGGACCCGAGCTACGAGCAGTACTTC. Its translation: CSVLQDPSYEQYF.

J is TRBJ2-4 and V is TRBV30, with D possibly TRBD2 on 7 matching bases. The CDR3 runs to 14 residues. Germline values: CDR1 GTSNPN, CDR2 SVGIG (reference sequence). Deletions cut 2 bases from V and 9 bases from J, with 17 bases between. CDR3 DNA: TGTGCCTGGAGTAAAGGCGGGGGCGCAAGCATTCAGTACTTC. Protein sequence: CAWSKGGGASIQYF.

V and J are TRBV9 and TRBJ2-1, with 10 bases lining up with TRBD2. Trimming removed 0 bases from V and 6 bases from J; junction bases left unmatched: 3. This CDR3 is 15 amino acids long. Germline values: CDR1 SGDLS, CDR2 YYNGEE. The CDR3 sequence: CASSVAGLASNEQFF. In nucleotides, the CDR3 is TGTGCCAGCAGCGTAGCGGGACTAGCGAGCAATGAGCAGTTCTTC.

The chain is built from TRBV5-6 and TRBJ1-5, with 11 bases lining up with TRBD1. Trimming at V came to 2 bases and at J to 6 bases, leaving 7 bases not matched to a gene. Germline V gives CDR1 SGHDT, CDR2 YYEEEE. The CDR3 runs to 16 residues. In nucleotides, the CDR3 is TGTGCCAGCAGCTTCGGGGGGACAGGGGGTTTTCAGCCCCAGCATTTT. Amino acid sequence: CASSFGGTGGFQPQHF.

V and J are TRBV30 and TRBJ2-1, with TRBD1 identical over 10 bases. The germline V gene encodes CDR1 GTSNPN and CDR2 SVGIG (reference sequence). The CDR3 has 14 residues. Germline trimming cut 1 base from V and 6 bases from J; bases unmatched to any gene: 3. The CDR3 DNA sequence: TGTGCCTGGAGTGAGGACAGGGGGATCAATGAGCAGTTCTTC. Its translation is CAWSEDRGINEQFF.

V is TRBV7-9 and J is TRBJ2-1, with 13 bases that match TRBD2. The CDR3 is 17 residues long. Trimming removed 5 bases from V and 4 bases from J; junction bases left unmatched: 8. Looked up from germline, CDR1 is SEHNR and CDR2 is FQNEAQ (reference sequence). The CDR3, as DNA: TGTGCCAGCAGCCCCGGACTAGCGGGAGAAACATACAATGAGCAGTTCTTC. Encoded protein: CASSPGLAGETYNEQFF.

The V and J genes are TRBV5-1 and TRBJ2-1; 9 nucleotides align to TRBD2. V lost 1 base, J lost 10 bases, and 15 bases stayed unmatched. CDR1 and CDR2 from the germline V gene are SGHRS and YFSETQ. This CDR3 region has 17 residues. The CDR3 bases are TGCGCCAGCAGCTTGATCCCCGGCGGAGCGGGAGGTAAAGAGCAGTTCTTC. Amino acid sequence: CASSLIPGGAGGKEQFF.